Each of the 20 T cell receptor beta chains below was sequenced from the same sample in a study of CD8+CD57+ T cells in acquired aplastic anemia. According to the study, genomic DNA was the template for TCR beta VDJ and CDR3 profiling. Each CDR3 protein gets one entry after TCRdb re-called the reads with MiXCR. This sample has about 160,000 distinct CDR3 sequences; 45% to 55% occur once, and the top ten carry 25% to 35%. Patients chosen for sequencing had shown CD8+CD57+ cell expansion by flow cytometry. The sample comprised sorted CD4+, CD8+, or CD8+CD57+ T cells (not recorded which) from PBMCs. These receptors were collected from a human donor with aplastic anemia.

The table lists this clonotype with many counts. The junction departs from germline at one end; a sequencing error may be responsible. The chain couples TRBV7-9 to TRBJ1-6; 8 bases match TRBD1. From germline, CDR1 is SEHNR and CDR2 FQNEAQ (reference sequence). This CDR3 spans 17 amino acids. CDR3 in amino acids: CASSSTGQGFYSSPLHF. The CDR3 DNA reads as TGTGCCAGCAGCTCAACTGGACAGGGCTTCTATAGTTCACCCCTCCACTTT.

The rearrangement joins TRBV25-1 to TRBJ2-7; 9 bases are a match to TRBD1. CDR3 length: 16 amino acids. After removal of 10 bases from V and 3 bases from J, the junction contained 16 bases not matched to a gene. Germline CDR1 reads MGHDK; CDR2 reads SYGVNS. The CDR3 DNA follows: TGTGCCACACAGGGGGTCCGGGACAGGGTAGTCTACGAGCAGTACTTC. This gives the protein CATQGVRDRVVYEQYF.

Many counts were recorded for this clonotype. The V and J genes are TRBV9 and TRBJ2-7; no clear D gene. The CDR3 runs 14 residues. V lost 0 bases and J 2 bases, leaving 9 bases between the germline ends. The V gene's germline CDR1 is SGDLS and CDR2 YYNGEE. CDR3 DNA sequence: TGTGCCAGCAGCGTAGAGGCGGCCACCTACGAGCAGTACTTC. Its translation is CASSVEAATYEQYF.

There are a few counts of this clonotype. The chain has TRBV27 and TRBJ2-1; TRBD2 is a possible D gene (5 bases). CDR1 and CDR2 from the germline V gene are MNHEY and SMNVEV (reference sequence). V lost 0 bases, J lost 7 bases, and 7 bases lay in between. CDR3 length: 13 residues. The CDR3: CASSLSLANEQFF. The CDR3 DNA sequence: TGTGCCAGCAGTTTATCTCTAGCTAATGAGCAGTTCTTC.

V is TRBV15 and J is TRBJ2-7, with a weak D call TRBD2 (5 bases). CDR3 length equals 15 residues. With 1 base removed from V and 7 bases from J, the gap between germline ends came to 17 bases. Germline assignment: CDR1 LNHNV and CDR2 YYDKDF (reference sequence). For the CDR3, the DNA is TGTGCCACCAGCAGAGTTGGGAGTATTGCGGTGGAGCAGTACTTC. This encodes CATSRVGSIAVEQYF.

This clonotype appeared many times. The chain carries TRBV5-4 and TRBJ2-5; 11 bases align to TRBD2. Germline V gene lookup returns CDR1 SGHNT and CDR2 YYREEE (reference sequence). V lost 5 bases, J lost 1 base, and 7 bases stayed unmatched. This CDR3 has 16 amino acids. CDR3 DNA sequence: TGTGCCAGCAGTTCTACGGGACTAGCGGCCCAAGAGACCCAGTACTTC. Residues: CASSSTGLAAQETQYF.

The rearrangement links TRBV24-1 to TRBJ2-7; D not certain. The CDR3 has 13 residues. Trimming cost V 1 base and J 3 bases, with 6 bases left between them. CDR1 and CDR2 from the germline V gene are KGHDR and SFDVKD. The CDR3 reads CATSDLWIYEQYF. The DNA of the CDR3 is TGTGCCACCAGTGATTTATGGATCTACGAGCAGTACTTC.

The V and J genes are TRBV24-1 and TRBJ2-1; no clear D. Looked up from germline, CDR1 is KGHDR and CDR2 is SFDVKD. Trimming stripped 1 base from V and 0 bases from J, with 9 bases between. This CDR3 spans 16 amino acids. CDR3 residues: CATSDFETSSYNEQFF. CDR3 sequence (DNA): TGTGCCACCAGTGATTTTGAGACGAGCTCCTACAATGAGCAGTTCTTC.

V gene TRBV30 combines with J gene TRBJ1-2, with 7 bases fitting TRBD1. V lost 1 base to trimming and J lost 8 bases; unmatched junction nucleotides: 13. This CDR3 region has 15 residues. Germline CDR1 reads GTSNPN; CDR2 reads SVGIG (reference sequence). This CDR3 reads CAWSDKGQWGRGYTF. For the CDR3, the DNA is TGTGCCTGGAGTGATAAGGGACAGTGGGGTAGGGGCTACACCTTC.

V gene TRBV3-1 combines with J gene TRBJ2-1, with 14 bases matching TRBD2. The CDR3 extends over 15 amino acids. Per germline, CDR1 LGHDT and CDR2 YNNKEL (reference sequence). Trimming cost V 5 bases and J 6 bases; bases outside gene matches: 3. CDR3 in DNA: TGTGCCAGCAGCTCCGGACTAGCGGGAGGCAATGAGCAGTTCTTC. It translates to CASSSGLAGGNEQFF.

The chain joins TRBV5-4 to TRBJ2-1; D is undetermined. The CDR3 has 14 amino acids. Trimming left V 0 bases short and J 5 bases short, with 9 bases between. Germline assignment: CDR1 SGHNT and CDR2 YYREEE (reference sequence). In DNA form, the CDR3 reads TGTGCCAGCAGCTTGGTTCGGCAGGACAATGAGCAGTTCTTC. Translation: CASSLVRQDNEQFF.

The rearrangement uses TRBV20-1 and TRBJ1-4, with TRBD1 identical over 9 bases. The trim removed 3 bases at V and 5 bases at J, leaving 1 base unmatched. Germline loops: CDR1 DFQATT, CDR2 SNEGSKA (reference sequence). This CDR3 has 13 amino acids. Written as DNA, the CDR3 is TGCAGTGCTAGGGGACAGGGAAATGAAAAACTGTTTTTT. Encoded protein: CSARGQGNEKLFF.

There are many counts of this clonotype. The V call is TRBV4-2, the J call TRBJ2-3, with 7 bases lining up with TRBD2. Trimming took 0 bases from V and 2 from J; bases not matched to a gene: 5. This CDR3 region has 16 residues. CDR1 and CDR2 (germline): LGHNA, YNFKEQ. The DNA of the CDR3 is TGTGCCAGCAGCCAAGAACCAGCGGGGCTCACAGATACGCAGTATTTT. Its protein product is CASSQEPAGLTDTQYF.

V usage is TRBV6-2 or TRBV6-3 and J usage is TRBJ2-3; 14 nucleotides align to TRBD2. This CDR3 contains 19 residues. V was clipped by 2 bases and J by 1 base; unmatched bases: 8. Germline loops: CDR1 MNHEY, CDR2 SVGEGT. The CDR3 protein is CASSYGFPGLAGGTDTQYF. In DNA, the CDR3 is TGTGCCAGCAGTTACGGCTTCCCGGGACTAGCGGGGGGCACAGATACGCAGTATTTT.

There are a few counts of this clonotype. The chain employs TRBV10-2 and TRBJ1-6, with D perhaps TRBD1 (6 bases). Germline V gene sequence: CDR1 WSHSY, CDR2 SAAADI. CDR3 length equals 15 residues. Trimming removed 3 bases at V and 9 bases at J, with 15 bases between. The CDR3 loop is CASSEQGQRSSPLHF. The CDR3 nucleotides read TGCGCCAGCAGTGAACAAGGACAGCGGAGTTCACCCCTCCACTTT.

This clonotype was seen repeatedly, ten times or more. The chain recombines TRBV7-6 with TRBJ2-3; 9 nucleotides align to TRBD2. This CDR3 is built from 16 residues. Germline CDR1 is SGHVS and CDR2 is FNYEAQ. After removal of 6 bases from V and 6 bases from J, the junction contained 13 bases not matched to a gene. The chain's CDR3 is CASRYTAGGPSDTQYF. The DNA of the CDR3 is TGTGCCAGCAGGTACACGGCGGGAGGGCCCTCGGATACGCAGTATTTT.

This clonotype occurred many times. The rearrangement links TRBV7-2 to TRBJ2-2, with D uncertain. V was shortened by 5 bases and J by 10 bases, with 20 bases between the two germline ends. Germline CDR1 is SGHTA and CDR2 is FQGNSA. The length of the CDR3 is 15 residues. The CDR3 is CASSLTRGSSVELFF. CDR3 in DNA: TGTGCCAGCAGCCTAACTCGTGGTAGCTCGGTGGAGCTGTTTTTT.

This rearrangement joins TRBV19 to TRBJ2-2; no reliable D call. Germline V gene data show CDR1 as LNHDA and CDR2 as SQIVND (reference sequence). The V end lost 3 bases, the J end lost 3 bases, and 5 bases lay between the germline ends. CDR3 length: 13 amino acids. The CDR3 sequence is CASSILDTGELFF. CDR3 sequence (DNA): TGTGCCAGTAGTATTTTGGACACCGGGGAGCTGTTTTTT.

This clonotype came up many times. The chain joins TRBV7-9 to TRBJ2-4, with D uncertain. The CDR3 sequence is 16 residues long. From germline, CDR1 is SEHNR and CDR2 FQNEAQ (reference sequence). V was cut by 2 bases and J by 8 bases, with 19 bases left in between. The chain's CDR3 is CASSLFPGDTVDIQYF. The CDR3 nucleotides are TGTGCCAGCAGCTTATTTCCGGGTGATACAGTGGACATTCAGTACTTC.

The V gene is TRBV6-5, the J gene TRBJ1-1; D is possibly TRBD1 (5 bases). This CDR3 is built from 17 residues. With 2 bases removed from V and 0 bases from J, the gap between germline ends came to 16 bases. In germline, CDR1 is MNHEY, CDR2 SVGAGI. CDR3 DNA sequence: TGTGCCAGCAGTTACGGGTTGTCAGGGACCATGAACACTGAAGCTTTCTTT. This codes for CASSYGLSGTMNTEAFF.